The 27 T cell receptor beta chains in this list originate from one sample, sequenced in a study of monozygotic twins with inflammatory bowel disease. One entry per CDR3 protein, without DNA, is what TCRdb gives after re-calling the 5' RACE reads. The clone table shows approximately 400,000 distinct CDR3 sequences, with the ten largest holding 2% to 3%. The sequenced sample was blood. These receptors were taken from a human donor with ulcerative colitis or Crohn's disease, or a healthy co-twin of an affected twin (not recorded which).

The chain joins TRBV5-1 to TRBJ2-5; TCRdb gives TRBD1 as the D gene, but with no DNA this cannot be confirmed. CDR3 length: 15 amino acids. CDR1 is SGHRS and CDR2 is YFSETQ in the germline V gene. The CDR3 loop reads CASATPSGGQETQYF.

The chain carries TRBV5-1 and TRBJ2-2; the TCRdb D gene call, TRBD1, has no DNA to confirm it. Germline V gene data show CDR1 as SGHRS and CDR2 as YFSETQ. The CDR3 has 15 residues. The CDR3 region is CASSLGSGGTGELFF.

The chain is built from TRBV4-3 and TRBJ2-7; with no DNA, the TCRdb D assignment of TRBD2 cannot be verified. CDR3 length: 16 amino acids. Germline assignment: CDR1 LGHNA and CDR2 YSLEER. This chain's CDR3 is CASSQGLAGGLYEQYF.

The CDR3 loop is CASSPGNRGVNTEAFF. The chain combines TRBV12-3 or TRBV12-4 with TRBJ1-1; TCRdb gives TRBD1 as the D gene, but with no DNA this cannot be confirmed. This CDR3 region has 16 residues.

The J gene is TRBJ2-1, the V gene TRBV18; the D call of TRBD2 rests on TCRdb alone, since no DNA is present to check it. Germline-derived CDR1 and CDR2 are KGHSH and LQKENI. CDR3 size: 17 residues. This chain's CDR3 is CASSPLASGGPHNEQFF. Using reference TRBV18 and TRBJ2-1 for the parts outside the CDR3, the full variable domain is NAGVMQNPRHLVRRRGQEARLRCSPMKGHSHVYWYRQLPEEGLKFMVYLQKENIIDESGMPKERFSAEFPKEGPSILRIQQVVRGDSAAYFCASSPLASGGPHNEQFFGPGTRLTVL.

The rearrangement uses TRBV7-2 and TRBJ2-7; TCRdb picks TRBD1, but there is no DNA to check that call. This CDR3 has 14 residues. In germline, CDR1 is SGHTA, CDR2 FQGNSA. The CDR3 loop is CASSLGPGVGEQYF.

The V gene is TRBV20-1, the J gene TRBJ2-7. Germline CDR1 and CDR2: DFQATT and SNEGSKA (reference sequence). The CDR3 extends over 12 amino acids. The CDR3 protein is CSASTSSYEQYF.

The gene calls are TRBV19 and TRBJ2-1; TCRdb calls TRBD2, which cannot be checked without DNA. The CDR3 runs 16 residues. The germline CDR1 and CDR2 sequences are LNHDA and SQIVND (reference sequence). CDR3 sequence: CASSSGLAPAYNEQFF.

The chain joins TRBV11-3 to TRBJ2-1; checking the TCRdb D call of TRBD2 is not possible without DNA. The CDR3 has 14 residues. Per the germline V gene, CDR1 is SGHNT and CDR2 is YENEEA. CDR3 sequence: CASSGQLAANEQFF.

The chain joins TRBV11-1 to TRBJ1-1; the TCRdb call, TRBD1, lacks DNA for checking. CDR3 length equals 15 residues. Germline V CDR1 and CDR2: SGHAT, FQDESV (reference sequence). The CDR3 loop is CASSPEGRGGTEAFF. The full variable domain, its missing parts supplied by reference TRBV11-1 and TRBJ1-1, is EAEVAQSPRYKITEKSQAVAFWCDPISGHATLYWYRQILGQGPELLVQFQDESVVDDSQLPKDRFSAERLKGVDSTLKIQPAELGDSAMYLCASSPEGRGGTEAFFGQGTRLTVV.

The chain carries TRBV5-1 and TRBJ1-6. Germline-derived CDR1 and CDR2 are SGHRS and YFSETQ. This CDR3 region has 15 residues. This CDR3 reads CASSLDGRTDSPLHF.

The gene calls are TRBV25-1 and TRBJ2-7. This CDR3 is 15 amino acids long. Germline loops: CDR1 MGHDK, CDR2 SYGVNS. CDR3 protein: CASSPRSWLTYEQYF.

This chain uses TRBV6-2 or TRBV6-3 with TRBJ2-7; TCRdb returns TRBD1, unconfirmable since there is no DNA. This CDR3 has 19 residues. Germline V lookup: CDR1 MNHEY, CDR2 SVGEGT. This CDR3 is CASSYTAGTGGVSSYEQYF.

CDR3 loop: CASRATGITGELFF. This chain connects TRBV19 to TRBJ2-2; checking the TCRdb D call of TRBD1 is not possible without DNA. CDR3 length: 14 amino acids. From germline, CDR1 is LNHDA and CDR2 SQIVND (reference sequence).

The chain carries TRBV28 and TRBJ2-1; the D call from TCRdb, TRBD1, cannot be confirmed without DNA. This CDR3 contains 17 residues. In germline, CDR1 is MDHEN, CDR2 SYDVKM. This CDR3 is CASSLYPAVARAVEQFF. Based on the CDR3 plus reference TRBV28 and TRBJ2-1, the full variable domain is DVKVTQSSRYLVKRTGEKVFLECVQDMDHENMFWYRQDPGLGLRLIYFSYDVKMKEKGDIPEGYSVSREKKERFSLILESASTNQTSMYLCASSLYPAVARAVEQFFGPGTRLTVL.

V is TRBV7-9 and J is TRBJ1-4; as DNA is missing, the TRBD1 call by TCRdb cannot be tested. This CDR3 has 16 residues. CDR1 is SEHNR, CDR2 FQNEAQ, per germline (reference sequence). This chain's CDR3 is CASSLPPDRIDEKLFF.

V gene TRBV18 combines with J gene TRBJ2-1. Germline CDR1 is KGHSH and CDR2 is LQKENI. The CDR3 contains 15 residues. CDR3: CASSSRTSPYNEQFF. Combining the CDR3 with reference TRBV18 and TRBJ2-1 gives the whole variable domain NAGVMQNPRHLVRRRGQEARLRCSPMKGHSHVYWYRQLPEEGLKFMVYLQKENIIDESGMPKERFSAEFPKEGPSILRIQQVVRGDSAAYFCASSSRTSPYNEQFFGPGTRLTVL.

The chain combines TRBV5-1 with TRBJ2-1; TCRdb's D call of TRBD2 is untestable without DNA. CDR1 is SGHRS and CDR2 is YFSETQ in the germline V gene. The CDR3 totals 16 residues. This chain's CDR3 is CASSLDPSGGANEQFF. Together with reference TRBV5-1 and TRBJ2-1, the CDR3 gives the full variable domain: KAGVTQTPRYLIKTRGQQVTLSCSPISGHRSVSWYQQTPGQGLQFLFEYFSETQRNKGNFPGRFSGRQFSNSRSEMNVSTLELGDSALYLCASSLDPSGGANEQFFGPGTRLTVL.

This chain's CDR3 is CASSLPQWDRRTDTQYF. The chain is built from TRBV5-6 and TRBJ2-3; the D gene TCRdb calls, TRBD1, cannot be checked with no DNA. CDR1 is SGHDT and CDR2 is YYEEEE in the germline V gene. CDR3 length: 17 residues.

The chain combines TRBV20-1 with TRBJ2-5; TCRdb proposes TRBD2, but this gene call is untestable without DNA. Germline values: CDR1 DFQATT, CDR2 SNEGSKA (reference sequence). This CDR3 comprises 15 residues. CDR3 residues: CSARPPRGNQETQYF.

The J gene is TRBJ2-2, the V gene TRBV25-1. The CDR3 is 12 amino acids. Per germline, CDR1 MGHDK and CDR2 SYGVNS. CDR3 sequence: CASSAVTGELFF.

CDR3 in amino acids: CASSLTGGDETQYF. The chain recombines TRBV5-1 with TRBJ2-5; the TCRdb call, TRBD1, lacks DNA for checking. The germline V gene has CDR1 SGHRS and CDR2 YFSETQ. This CDR3 is built from 14 residues.

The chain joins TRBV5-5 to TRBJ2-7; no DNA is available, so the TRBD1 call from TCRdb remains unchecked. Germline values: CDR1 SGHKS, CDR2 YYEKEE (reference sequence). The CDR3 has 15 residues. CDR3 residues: CASSLAGQGHYEQYF.

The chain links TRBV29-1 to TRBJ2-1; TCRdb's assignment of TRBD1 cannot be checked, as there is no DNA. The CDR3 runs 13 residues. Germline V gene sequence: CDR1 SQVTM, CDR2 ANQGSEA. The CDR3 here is CSDGAGAYNEQFF.

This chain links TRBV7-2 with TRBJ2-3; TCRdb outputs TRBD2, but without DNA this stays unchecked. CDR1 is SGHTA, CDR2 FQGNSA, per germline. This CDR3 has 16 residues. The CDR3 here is CASTSPGRKPTDTQYF.

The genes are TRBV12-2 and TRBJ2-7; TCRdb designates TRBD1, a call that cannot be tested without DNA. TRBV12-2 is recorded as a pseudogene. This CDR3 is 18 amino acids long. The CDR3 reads CASRLVGIGGRKFHEQYF.

This CDR3 reads CASSGRTDYTGELFF. The rearrangement links TRBV9 to TRBJ2-2; TCRdb selects TRBD1, and the lack of DNA leaves this call unchecked. The germline gives CDR1 SGDLS, CDR2 YYNGEE. This CDR3 spans 15 amino acids. Supplemented by reference TRBV9 and TRBJ2-2, the full variable domain reads DSGVTQTPKHLITATGQRVTLRCSPRSGDLSVYWYQQSLDQGLQFLIQYYNGEERAKGNILERFSAQQFPDLHSELNLSSLELGDSALYFCASSGRTDYTGELFFGEGSRLTVL.